One T cell receptor beta chain is described in this entry. The sample comes from a study of blood T cell repertoires in COVID-19. Clones were read by immunoSEQ multiplex PCR, and TCRdb kept only the in-frame ones, dropping some. The data contain about 110,000 clones, more than 75% of them seen just once; the ten biggest clones take up approximately 3.4%. The TCR sequence derives from a woman aged 50 to 60 with acute or convalescent COVID-19. The sample consisted of peripheral blood.

CDR3 nucleotides: TGTGCCAGCAGCTTAGAAGCGGACTCGGCCCGGAATGAGCAGTTCTTC. This translates into CASSLEADSARNEQFF. The gene calls are TRBV5-4 and TRBJ2-1; maybe TRBD2 (5 bases). The CDR3 covers 16 residues. The germline gives CDR1 SGHNT, CDR2 YYREEE (reference sequence). V shed 2 bases and J shed 7 bases, with 19 bases lying between them.